Presented here are 12 T cell receptor beta chains from one specimen sequenced in a study of shared clonotypes between healthy human individuals. CD45RO-negative cells were positively selected for CCR7, leaving out terminally differentiated effector memory CD45RA+ cells. Profiling relied on immunoSEQ multiplex PCR, and the TCRdb table lists in-frame clones only, not all of them. The table includes some 2.1 million clones, about 95% detected once. Source material: naive CD8+ T cells sorted from blood. The source is a man aged 18 to 35 in good health.

The chain is built from TRBV9 and TRBJ2-1; 7 bases line up with TRBD1. Germline loops: CDR1 SGDLS, CDR2 YYNGEE. The CDR3 has 16 amino acids. The V gene end was trimmed by 4 bases and the J gene end by 5 bases; junction bases not matched to a gene: 12. CDR3 sequence: CASSPDVAGGNNEQFF. The CDR3, as DNA: TGTGCCAGCAGCCCCGATGTGGCAGGGGGTAACAATGAGCAGTTCTTC.

The rearrangement joins TRBV27 to TRBJ2-7, with 7 positions matching TRBD1. Losses at the gene ends were 5 bases for V and 0 bases for J; bases not matched to a gene: 4. The germline gives CDR1 MNHEY, CDR2 SMNVEV (reference sequence). The CDR3 is made up of 14 amino acids. For the CDR3, the DNA is TGTGCCAGCAGTAGAGGACAGGACTCCTACGAGCAGTACTTC. Protein sequence: CASSRGQDSYEQYF.

The rearrangement uses TRBV6-6 and TRBJ1-1, with a tentative D call TRBD1 (5 bases). This CDR3 region has 10 residues. Trimming shortened V by 9 bases and J by 7 bases, and 9 bases separated the two germline ends. CDR1 MNHNY and CDR2 SVGAGI come from the germline V gene (reference sequence). DNA of the CDR3: TGTGCCAGGGGGGGGGATGAAGCTTTCTTT. It codes for CARGGDEAFF.

The chain joins TRBV6-5 to TRBJ1-1, with D unclear. The V end lost 2 bases, the J end lost 7 bases, and 14 bases lay between the germline ends. Germline V gives CDR1 MNHEY, CDR2 SVGAGI. The CDR3 totals 14 residues. In nucleotides, the CDR3 is TGTGCCAGCAGTTACAGCGCCGAGACCGGTGAAGCTTTCTTT. Translating gives CASSYSAETGEAFF.

The gene calls are TRBV6-6 and TRBJ2-7; D not resolved. This CDR3 contains 12 residues. Germline assignment: CDR1 MNHNY and CDR2 SVGAGI (reference sequence). V was shortened by 4 bases and J by 7 bases, with 11 bases between the two germline ends. The CDR3: CASSSQIGEQYF. CDR3 bases: TGTGCCAGCAGTTCCCAAATCGGAGAGCAGTACTTC.

The chain recombines TRBV30 with TRBJ1-5; D not certain. V was shortened by 1 base and J by 0 bases, with 7 bases between the two germline ends. The germline V gene encodes CDR1 GTSNPN and CDR2 SVGIG (reference sequence). The CDR3 sequence is 14 residues long. The CDR3 DNA reads as TGTGCCTGGAGTGAGGACCTTAGCAATCAGCCCCAGCATTTT. The encoded protein is CAWSEDLSNQPQHF.

The chain joins TRBV29-1 to TRBJ2-4, with 11 bases matching TRBD2. V lost 6 bases to trimming and J lost 0 bases; unmatched junction nucleotides: 7. The CDR3 has 16 residues. Germline assignment: CDR1 SQVTM and CDR2 ANQGSEA. The CDR3 bases are TGCAGCGTGGGCCCGGGACTAGCGGTAGCCAAAAACATTCAGTACTTC. Its protein is CSVGPGLAVAKNIQYF.

The chain couples TRBV15 to TRBJ1-5; 7 bases map to TRBD1. From germline, CDR1 is LNHNV and CDR2 YYDKDF (reference sequence). This CDR3 region has 18 residues. V was pared by 3 bases and J by 0 bases, with 11 bases of the junction left unmatched. In DNA form, the CDR3 reads TGTGCCACCAGCAGCGCCACCCGGGACAGATATAGCAATCAGCCCCAGCATTTT. This gives the protein CATSSATRDRYSNQPQHF.

The chain carries TRBV5-6 and TRBJ2-5; D not certain. The CDR3 extends over 17 amino acids. Germline V gene lookup returns CDR1 SGHDT and CDR2 YYEEEE. Trimming left V 4 bases short and J 5 bases short, with 24 bases between. The CDR3, as DNA: TGTGCCAGCAGCCCTAAACCCACAGTCCTCCCCATGGAGACCCAGTACTTC. Translating gives CASSPKPTVLPMETQYF.

CDR3 DNA sequence: TGCAGCAGCAAAGTCAGCGGACAGGGTCCGTTCTACGAGCAGTACTTC. Translation gives CSSKVSGQGPFYEQYF. The V call is TRBV29-1, the J call TRBJ2-7; TRBD1 agrees at 8 bases. CDR3 length equals 16 residues. Per germline, CDR1 SQVTM and CDR2 ANQGSEA. The trim removed 8 bases at V and 3 bases at J, leaving 18 bases unmatched.

This rearrangement joins TRBV30 to TRBJ1-2; D unresolved. Germline V gene lookup returns CDR1 GTSNPN and CDR2 SVGIG (reference sequence). The CDR3 has 11 residues. The germline V and J ends were trimmed by 3 bases and 5 bases, with 7 bases remaining between them. CDR3: CAWRAAYGYTF. The CDR3 region has the DNA TGTGCCTGGAGAGCTGCTTATGGCTACACCTTC. Together with reference TRBV30 and TRBJ1-2, the CDR3 gives the full variable domain: SQTIHQWPATLVQPVGSPLSLECTVEGTSNPNLYWYRQAAGRGLQLLFYSVGIGQISSEVPQNLSASRPQDRQFILSSKKLLLSDSGFYLCAWRAAYGYTFGSGTRLTVV.

The gene calls are TRBV27 and TRBJ2-3; 7 bases are shared with TRBD2. The germline V gene encodes CDR1 MNHEY and CDR2 SMNVEV (reference sequence). Losses at the gene ends were 3 bases for V and 1 base for J; bases not matched to a gene: 16. The CDR3 extends over 19 amino acids. CDR3 region: CASSFFAGVPTGGTDTQYF. The CDR3 coding sequence is TGTGCCAGCAGTTTTTTTGCGGGAGTTCCTACGGGGGGCACAGATACGCAGTATTTT.